The clone carrying this T cell receptor (beta chain) was detected many times. Its antigen is undetermined. This sample is part of a study of T cell repertoires in cytomegalovirus infection. Study overall: Recently identified HLA-C-restricted CMV epitopes were among the peptides used. Carrying CMV and the relevant HLA type showed in public TCR beta signatures. Whole-study results and caveats: Individuals carrying CMV plus the relevant HLA were identified by cumulative frequency of public TCR beta families. Within the response measured ex vivo, HLA-C-restricted CMV-specific TCR beta clonotypes were dominant.

The trim removed 5 bases at V and 6 bases at J, leaving 13 bases unmatched. The CDR3 spans 16 residues. CDR1 is LNHDA, CDR2 SQIVND, per germline (reference sequence). TCRdb reanalysed the reads using MiXCR and keeps one entry per CDR3 protein. The table includes hundreds of thousands of distinct CDR3 sequences, about 33% detected once. The chain couples TRBV19 to TRBJ2-3; TRBD1 agrees at 8 bases. The source of this sequence is a human donor in good health (CMV status not recorded). Some clones in this sample may be carry-over from other donors' samples. The sequences come from cultured PBMCs, collected from culture after CMV antigen stimulation. CDR3 protein: CASSLMRTGIHDTQYF. CDR3 DNA sequence: TGTGCCAGTAGTCTCATGCGGACAGGGATCCACGATACGCAGTATTTT.